Shown below are 12 T cell receptor beta chains from a single sample sequenced in a study of shared clonotypes between healthy human individuals. CD45RO negativity and positive selection for CCR7 defined naive CD8 cells, a population that excluded terminally differentiated effector memory CD45RA+ cells. Assay used: immunoSEQ multiplex PCR; TCRdb lists only in-frame clones, some missing. The top ten hold under 2% of the sample, which has millions of clones, about 92% seen once. Material: naive CD8+ T cells from PBMCs. These receptors were obtained from a man between 18 and 29 years old in good health. Some clones in this sample may be carry-over from other donors' samples.

The chain employs TRBV28 and TRBJ2-7; 7 bases match TRBD1. CDR1 and CDR2 (germline): MDHEN, SYDVKM. After removal of 2 bases from V and 1 base from J, the junction contained 8 bases not matched to a gene. This CDR3 is built from 16 residues. DNA for the CDR3: TGTGCCAGCAGTTTAGGTCCCGGGACAGTATCCTACGAGCAGTACTTC. The encoded protein is CASSLGPGTVSYEQYF.

V gene TRBV4-1 combines with J gene TRBJ2-7, with D perhaps assigned TRBD1 or TRBD2 (5 bases each). Between the trimmed V and J ends, which lost 2 bases and 1 base, there was a span of 15 bases. Per germline, CDR1 MGHRA and CDR2 YSYEKL. CDR3 length: 16 residues. The DNA for the CDR3 is TGCGCCAGCAGCCAACATGTCTCAGGGAGATCCTACGAGCAGTACTTC. Its protein is CASSQHVSGRSYEQYF.

V usage is TRBV11-2 and J usage is TRBJ2-5; the D is unclear. The germline V gene has CDR1 SGHAT and CDR2 FQNNGV. The CDR3 is 14 residues long. The V and J ends lost 3 bases and 0 bases respectively, with 8 bases between them. CDR3 amino acids: CASSLLRNQETQYF. The CDR3 nucleotides are TGTGCCAGCAGCTTGCTACGGAACCAAGAGACCCAGTACTTC.

The chain carries TRBV2 and TRBJ2-5; possible D gene TRBD1, 5 bases. CDR3 length equals 14 residues. V was pared by 3 bases and J by 0 bases, with 8 bases between. Germline values: CDR1 SNHLY, CDR2 FYNNEI. DNA for the CDR3: TGTGCCAGCAGTGACAGGGATTACCAAGAGACCCAGTACTTC. Translation gives CASSDRDYQETQYF.

The V and J genes are TRBV9 and TRBJ2-1, with D tentatively TRBD2 (6 bases). V lost 6 bases to trimming and J lost 8 bases, with 18 bases between them. Germline V gives CDR1 SGDLS, CDR2 YYNGEE. This CDR3 spans 14 amino acids. CDR3 residues: CASTRGGPPDEQFF. CDR3 nucleotide sequence: TGTGCCAGCACCCGCGGAGGGCCCCCGGATGAGCAGTTCTTC.

The chain's CDR3 is CASRTTGLAPEAFF. CDR3 sequence (DNA): TGTGCCAGCAGGACGACAGGATTAGCCCCTGAAGCTTTCTTT. V is TRBV25-1 and J is TRBJ1-1; D might be TRBD1 (6 bases). V lost 6 bases and J lost 6, with 17 bases in between. The CDR3 totals 14 residues. CDR1 and CDR2 from the germline V gene are MGHDK and SYGVNS.

The chain links TRBV6-5 to TRBJ2-5, with D unresolved. The CDR3 is made up of 16 amino acids. The ends were cut back, 2 bases at V and 4 bases at J, with 17 bases in the middle. CDR1 and CDR2 (germline): MNHEY, SVGAGI. This CDR3 reads CASSYKPPRWIETQYF. CDR3 in DNA: TGTGCCAGCAGTTACAAACCACCCAGATGGATAGAGACCCAGTACTTC.

J is TRBJ2-2 and V is TRBV5-1, with 8 bases fitting TRBD1. V lost 4 bases and J lost 5; bases outside the gene matches: 16. The germline gives CDR1 SGHRS, CDR2 YFSETQ. The CDR3 covers 18 residues. CDR3 in DNA: TGCGCCAGCAGCGCCAAGGGGCAGGGGGCCCCCCTTACCGGGGAGCTGTTTTTT. It is translated as CASSAKGQGAPLTGELFF.

The chain links TRBV25-1 to TRBJ2-1; TRBD2 matches 7 bases. The trim removed 3 bases at V and 1 base at J, leaving 3 bases unmatched. The CDR3 spans 15 residues. Germline loops: CDR1 MGHDK, CDR2 SYGVNS. The CDR3 loop is CASSERGGSYNEQFF. In nucleotides, the CDR3 is TGTGCCAGCAGTGAGCGGGGAGGGTCCTACAATGAGCAGTTCTTC. The whole variable domain, remainder taken from reference TRBV25-1 and TRBJ2-1, is EADIYQTPRYLVIGTGKKITLECSQTMGHDKMYWYQQDPGMELHLIHYSYGVNSTEKGDLSSESTVSRIRTEHFPLTLESARPSHTSQYLCASSERGGSYNEQFFGPGTRLTVL.

The chain recombines TRBV6-5 with TRBJ2-2; a weak D match, TRBD1 (7 bases). CDR1 is MNHEY, CDR2 SVGAGI, per germline. The CDR3 contains 15 residues. V gave up 6 bases and J gave up 4 bases, with 15 bases separating them. This CDR3 is CASRDREEGTGELFF. CDR3 nucleotide sequence: TGTGCCAGCAGAGACAGGGAGGAGGGCACCGGGGAGCTGTTTTTT.

This clone appeared once. The V gene is TRBV7-9, the J gene TRBJ1-2, with unresolved D. V was pared by 4 bases and J by 3 bases, with 21 bases between. The CDR3 totals 17 residues. The germline V gene encodes CDR1 SEHNR and CDR2 FQNEAQ (reference sequence). In DNA, the CDR3 is TGTGCCAGCAGCTCGACCGCCCTTCGTTTTCTCCACTATGGCTACACCTTC. Encoded protein: CASSSTALRFLHYGYTF.

The rearrangement uses TRBV25-1 and TRBJ1-4; TRBD1 agrees at 10 bases. This CDR3 contains 16 residues. The junction had 10 bases not matched to a gene; V was cut back by 4 bases and J by 8 bases. Germline V lookup: CDR1 MGHDK, CDR2 SYGVNS. The CDR3 coding sequence is TGTGCCAGCAGTGGGATTCGGGACAGGGGAGGCGAAAAACTGTTTTTT. Its translation is CASSGIRDRGGEKLFF.